This passage covers 5 T cell receptor beta chains from one sample sequenced in a study of blood T cell repertoires in COVID-19. The protocol was immunoSEQ multiplex PCR, while the TCRdb copy is restricted to in-frame clones and leaves out a portion. The top ten clones hold about 2% of a sample with approximately 85,000 clones, approximately 89% of them seen once. Sequenced sample: peripheral blood. The receptors derive from a man between 45 and 60 years old with acute or convalescent COVID-19.

The chain links TRBV7-7 to TRBJ2-3; TRBD1 matches at 9 bases. Unmatched junction bases numbered 4, after V lost 10 bases and J lost 2 bases. The CDR3 extends over 13 amino acids. CDR1 is SSHAT, CDR2 FNYEAQ, per germline (reference sequence). The CDR3 sequence is CAIRDRDTDTQYF. CDR3 sequence (DNA): TGTGCCATCCGGGACAGGGACACAGATACGCAGTATTTT. The full variable domain, in which reference TRBV7-7 and TRBJ2-3 provide the parts outside the CDR3, is GAGVSQSPRYKVTKRGQDVTLRCDPISSHATLYWYQQALGQGPEFLTYFNYEAQPDKSGLPSDRFSAERPEGSISTLTIQRTEQRDSAMYRCAIRDRDTDTQYFGPGTRLTVL.

This chain connects TRBV7-6 to TRBJ1-2; 12 bases fit TRBD1. The CDR3 spans 15 residues. Germline CDR1 SGHVS, CDR2 FNYEAQ. V shed 5 bases and J 6 bases; nucleotides not matched to a gene: 7. CDR3 nucleotide sequence: TGTGCCAGCAGCAGAGGAGGGACAGGGGGCGATGGCTACACCTTC. This encodes CASSRGGTGGDGYTF.

As DNA, the CDR3 is TGTGCCAGCAGCTTATCGACAGGCGAGCCTGGCTACACCTTC. It encodes CASSLSTGEPGYTF. The chain carries TRBV7-2 and TRBJ1-2; D possibly corresponds to TRBD1 (6 bases). The germline V and J ends were trimmed by 2 bases and 7 bases, with 14 bases remaining between them. The CDR3 consists of 14 residues. Germline V gene data show CDR1 as SGHTA and CDR2 as FQGNSA.

The chain has TRBV6-2 or TRBV6-3 and TRBJ2-7; TRBD1 is a possible D gene (5 bases). Per germline, CDR1 MNHEY and CDR2 SVGEGT. This CDR3 is 15 amino acids long. Deletions cut 4 bases from V and 0 bases from J, with 13 bases between. The CDR3 loop reads CASSSKGVSSYEQYV. The CDR3, as DNA: TGTGCCAGCAGTTCAAAAGGGGTGAGCTCCTACGAGCAGTACGTC.

This sequence joins TRBV19 and TRBJ1-5; 8 nucleotides line up with TRBD1. The CDR3 runs 16 residues. The ends lost 4 bases at V and 1 base at J; junction bases unmatched: 6. Germline CDR1 LNHDA, CDR2 SQIVND (reference sequence). The CDR3 DNA reads TGTGCCAGTAGTACCGGGACAGGTAGCAGCAATCAGCCCCAGCATTTT. Translated, it gives CASSTGTGSSNQPQHF.